These 2 T cell receptor beta chains came from one sample sequenced in a study of regulatory T cells in long-lasting Graves disease. Time point noted: newly diagnosed GD, antithyroid drugs for less than 3 months. PBMC-derived RNA was used for the TCR library. Assembly of TCR beta libraries relied on iRepertoire HTBI primers together with Arm-PCR of CDR3 regions. TCRdb re-called the multiplex PCR reads through MiXCR, storing one row per CDR3 protein. The data contain approximately 460,000 distinct CDR3 sequences, around 17% of them singletons. Another study also made use of these data, one on T cells in Graves' hyperthyroidism and ophthalmopathy.

Sequencing was performed on peripheral blood mononuclear cells (PBMCs), taken at new diagnosis, from a patient treated with antithyroid drugs. These receptors came from a woman aged 25 to 39 with Graves disease.

The chain links TRBV5-6 to TRBJ2-7, with 9 bases matching TRBD1. With 4 bases clipped from V and 0 bases from J, the junction kept 14 bases outside the gene matches. Germline assignment: CDR1 SGHDT and CDR2 YYEEEE. The CDR3 sequence is 18 residues long. CDR3 sequence (DNA): TGTGCCAGCAGCGCTCCGGGACAGGGTGCCCTCTTCTCCTACGAGCAGTACTTC. Protein sequence: CASSAPGQGALFSYEQYF.

The table lists this clonotype with many counts. The rearrangement links TRBV24-1 to TRBJ1-5; 7 nucleotides agree with TRBD1. The CDR3 contains 15 residues. CDR1 and CDR2 from the germline V gene are KGHDR and SFDVKD. J was trimmed by 2 bases and V by 4 bases; bases with no gene match: 4. The CDR3 reads CATSDPGQGNQPQHF. The CDR3 DNA reads as TGTGCCACCAGTGACCCCGGACAGGGCAATCAGCCCCAGCATTTT.